Each of the 18 T cell receptor beta chains below was sequenced from the same sample in a study of regulatory dendritic cells for organ transplantation. These receptors' antigens are unknown. CFSE-labeled sorted T cells met regulatory or mature dendritic cells for around 5 days. The table came from immunoSEQ multiplex PCR; TCRdb's copy has only in-frame clones and leaves some out. The sample contains around 11,000 clones, just over 65% of which appear only once. The sample consisted of naive CD4+ T cells from blood cultured with dendritic cells. Stated subset: CD45RA+ naive T cells. These receptors were obtained from a human donor in good health.

V gene TRBV5-1 combines with J gene TRBJ1-2; 7 bases agree with TRBD1. Germline trimming cut 0 bases from V and 4 bases from J; bases unmatched to any gene: 3. The CDR3 covers 14 residues. Germline V gene data show CDR1 as SGHRS and CDR2 as YFSETQ. In DNA, the CDR3 is TGCGCCAGCAGCTTGGGGGACAGATCCTATGGCTACACCTTC. It is translated as CASSLGDRSYGYTF.

V is TRBV10-3 and J is TRBJ1-1; 12 bases line up with TRBD1. Germline trimming cut 6 bases from V and 6 bases from J; bases unmatched to any gene: 5. The CDR3 sequence is 14 residues long. Germline CDR1 and CDR2: ENHRY and SYGVKD. CDR3 sequence: CAIRGDRGQPEAFF. CDR3 in DNA: TGTGCCATCAGGGGGGACAGGGGGCAACCTGAAGCTTTCTTT.

V and J are TRBV2 and TRBJ1-4, with TRBD1 as a possible D gene (6 bases). Germline V gives CDR1 SNHLY, CDR2 FYNNEI. CDR3 length: 15 residues. Trimming took off 6 bases at V and 3 bases at J, with 14 bases between the two ends. As DNA, the CDR3 is TGTGCCAGCAGGTTCGACAGGTTATCTAATGAAAAACTGTTTTTT. It is translated as CASRFDRLSNEKLFF.

The chain combines TRBV5-4 with TRBJ1-1; 8 bases agree with TRBD1. Germline CDR1 is SGHNT and CDR2 is YYREEE (reference sequence). This CDR3 region has 12 residues. The trim removed 1 base at V and 8 bases at J, leaving 1 base unmatched. Written as DNA, the CDR3 is TGTGCCAGCAGCTTGTACAGGGGGGAAGCTTTCTTT. Residues: CASSLYRGEAFF.

This clone showed up just a few times. This chain uses TRBV18 with TRBJ2-2; 9 nucleotides match TRBD1. Trimming cost V 3 bases and J 6 bases; bases outside gene matches: 5. There are 15 residues in the CDR3. From germline, CDR1 is KGHSH and CDR2 LQKENI. The DNA of the CDR3 is TGTGCCAGCTCACCGCGGACAGGGGTCTCCGGGGAGCTGTTTTTT. It translates to CASSPRTGVSGELFF. The full variable domain, rest sourced from reference TRBV18 and TRBJ2-2, is NAGVMQNPRHLVRRRGQEARLRCSPMKGHSHVYWYRQLPEEGLKFMVYLQKENIIDESGMPKERFSAEFPKEGPSILRIQQVVRGDSAAYFCASSPRTGVSGELFFGEGSRLTVL.

The chain has TRBV6-5 and TRBJ1-1; 7 nucleotides line up with TRBD1. The CDR3 covers 12 residues. Germline-derived CDR1 and CDR2 are MNHEY and SVGAGI. Trimming at V came to 6 bases and at J to 8 bases, leaving 6 bases not matched to a gene. In DNA form, the CDR3 reads TGTGCCAGCAGAAGACAGGGCAAGGAAGCTTTCTTT. This codes for CASRRQGKEAFF.

This clone has more than one count but fewer than ten. The chain recombines TRBV28 with TRBJ2-7; D is undetermined. CDR3 length: 11 residues. V was pared by 4 bases and J by 3 bases, with 4 bases between. The germline gives CDR1 MDHEN, CDR2 SYDVKM. The CDR3 DNA is TGTGCCAGCAGTTCAATCTACGAGCAGTACTTC. Amino acid sequence: CASSSIYEQYF.

This clone turned up a few times. CDR3 amino acids: CASSLAGGKETQYF. CDR3 coding DNA: TGCGCCAGCAGCTTGGCCGGAGGGAAAGAGACCCAGTACTTC. The gene calls are TRBV5-1 and TRBJ2-5, with a possible D match to TRBD2 (6 bases). The CDR3 loop spans 14 amino acids. Germline CDR1 and CDR2: SGHRS and YFSETQ. With 0 bases removed from V and 3 bases from J, the gap between germline ends came to 9 bases. Based on the CDR3 plus reference TRBV5-1 and TRBJ2-5, the full variable domain is KAGVTQTPRYLIKTRGQQVTLSCSPISGHRSVSWYQQTPGQGLQFLFEYFSETQRNKGNFPGRFSGRQFSNSRSEMNVSTLELGDSALYLCASSLAGGKETQYFGPGTRLLVL.

The rearrangement uses TRBV5-1 and TRBJ1-2; D might be TRBD1 (5 bases). V lost 4 bases to trimming and J lost 8 bases, with 21 bases between them. This CDR3 comprises 15 residues. Germline V lookup: CDR1 SGHRS, CDR2 YFSETQ. The CDR3 DNA reads as TGCGCCAGCAGCCTTGGGGCCCCAGGGTGGGGAGGCTACACCTTC. Protein: CASSLGAPGWGGYTF.

This clone was recorded only once. The CDR3 region is CASSFLTGNQPQHF. The CDR3 coding sequence is TGTGCCAGCAGTTTTTTGACAGGTAATCAGCCCCAGCATTTT. The rearrangement uses TRBV27 and TRBJ1-5; D might be TRBD1 (6 bases). The CDR3 loop spans 14 amino acids. V lost 3 bases, J lost 4 bases, and 10 bases lay in between. Germline V gene lookup returns CDR1 MNHEY and CDR2 SMNVEV (reference sequence).

V is TRBV9 and J is TRBJ1-3; D is undetermined. Trimming cost V 0 bases and J 5 bases, with 9 bases left between them. The germline V gene has CDR1 SGDLS and CDR2 YYNGEE. The CDR3 totals 14 residues. CDR3 region: CASSVGGTRNTIYF. The CDR3 DNA follows: TGTGCCAGCAGCGTAGGAGGCACCCGAAACACCATATATTTT.

This chain links TRBV5-6 with TRBJ2-1; D might be TRBD1 (5 bases). The germline CDR1 and CDR2 sequences are SGHDT and YYEEEE. The CDR3 length is 14 residues. Trimming took off 0 bases at V and 2 bases at J, with 6 bases between the two ends. CDR3 in amino acids: CASSLGQPYNEQFF. Here the CDR3 DNA reads TGTGCCAGCAGCTTGGGACAGCCCTACAATGAGCAGTTCTTC. The full variable domain, with the rest looked up from reference TRBV5-6 and TRBJ2-1, is DAGVTQSPTHLIKTRGQQVTLRCSPKSGHDTVSWYQQALGQGPQFIFQYYEEEERQRGNFPDRFSGHQFPNYSSELNVNALLLGDSALYLCASSLGQPYNEQFFGPGTRLTVL.

The V call is TRBV6-5, the J call TRBJ1-2; 12 bases are a match to TRBD1. The CDR3 covers 15 residues. Germline V lookup: CDR1 MNHEY, CDR2 SVGAGI. After removal of 6 bases from V and 7 bases from J, the junction contained 9 bases not matched to a gene. The CDR3 region has the DNA TGTGCCAGCAGAGCTACCGGGACAGGGGGCCGTGGCTACACCTTC. Translation: CASRATGTGGRGYTF.

The chain recombines TRBV4-1 with TRBJ2-2; a possible D gene is TRBD1 (6 bases). Trimming pared 1 base from V and 7 bases from J, leaving 13 bases between. Germline V gene sequence: CDR1 MGHRA, CDR2 YSYEKL. The CDR3 runs 15 residues. The CDR3 sequence is CASSQAVTGIGELFF. CDR3 nucleotides: TGCGCCAGCAGCCAAGCAGTTACAGGGATCGGGGAGCTGTTTTTT.

The rearrangement joins TRBV18 to TRBJ2-1; 8 bases align to TRBD1. This CDR3 is built from 13 residues. V trimming: 10 bases; J trimming: 8 bases; junction bases outside the gene matches: 10. Germline V gives CDR1 KGHSH, CDR2 LQKENI. As DNA, the CDR3 is TGTGCCACCAACCAGGACAGGGTGGATGAGCAGTTCTTC. Residues: CATNQDRVDEQFF.

This clone was counted only a few times. This chain connects TRBV5-1 to TRBJ2-3, with D maybe TRBD1 (6 bases). V was trimmed by 5 bases and J by 2 bases, leaving 12 bases between them. CDR1 is SGHRS and CDR2 is YFSETQ in the germline V gene. The CDR3 spans 14 residues. CDR3 protein: CASRSGQTTDTQYF. CDR3 bases: TGCGCCAGCAGGTCTGGACAGACCACAGATACGCAGTATTTT.

The V gene is TRBV25-1, the J gene TRBJ2-5; D gene uncertain. The CDR3 loop spans 14 amino acids. Trimming took off 1 base at V and 5 bases at J, with 11 bases between the two ends. Germline assignment: CDR1 MGHDK and CDR2 SYGVNS. The CDR3 is CASSELGREETQYF. The CDR3 bases are TGTGCCAGCAGTGAATTGGGCCGCGAGGAGACCCAGTACTTC.

As DNA, the CDR3 is TGTGCCACCAGCAGACCCTCCGGGGGAGGACAGCCCCAGCATTTT. It encodes CATSRPSGGGQPQHF. J is TRBJ1-5 and V is TRBV15, with a tentative D call TRBD1 (5 bases). The CDR3 spans 15 residues. The germline V and J ends were trimmed by 2 bases and 7 bases, with 15 bases remaining between them. CDR1 and CDR2 from the germline V gene are LNHNV and YYDKDF (reference sequence).